This TCR beta chain came from a study of regulatory T cells in long-lasting Graves disease (dated by TCRdb to the early 2020s). Background for the entire study: In the newly diagnosed Graves' disease group, patients had been taking antithyroid drugs for less than 3 months. Persistent Graves' disease patients were compared with newly diagnosed Graves' disease patients by peripheral blood TCR sequencing and RNA sequencing. The study was registered as a clinical trial and conducted in China. A total of about 33 samples were covered by TCR sequencing, comprising around 13 persistent and about 20 newly diagnosed Graves' disease patients. The paper as a whole reports these results and caveats: Compared with newly diagnosed patients, persistent Graves' disease patients had lower TCR Shannon entropy and fewer highly expanded clones, which suggests clonal expansion. Only the TCR beta chain was sequenced and analyzed. The authors acknowledged the small sample size as a limitation that may reduce accuracy. Because the primary lesion, thyroid tissue, could not be accessed, the study looked at peripheral blood alone. Preferential use of TRBV28, TRBJ1-2 and TRBJ2-5 was observed in persistent disease, whereas TRBV20-1 and TRBJ2-1 were favored in newly diagnosed disease. Persistent patients shared more public clonotypes among themselves (around 2,500) than newly diagnosed patients did (about 1,000).

In light of the paper, this sample's time point label describes: newly diagnosed GD, antithyroid drugs for less than 3 months. RNA was extracted from PBMCs in TRIzol for both TCR sequencing and RNA sequencing. The diagnosis of Graves' disease was made according to American Thyroid Association guidelines. Patients for the study were recruited at an endocrinology department in Xi'an, China. Each patient gave roughly 8.4 milliliters of peripheral blood, collected in an EDTA anticoagulant tube. Ficoll Paque Plus density gradient separation was used to isolate PBMCs, and no additional T cell sorting was done. An Agilent 2100 Bioanalyzer and agarose gel were used to check RNA quality, while a NanoDrop 2000 measured RNA concentration. In its sample, this clonotype was seen a few times. Its antigen remains unidentified. Sequence at one end of the junction differs from germline and may be a read error. From cysteine to phenylalanine, the CDR3 is 13 amino acids long. Only the CDR3 DNA is retained, 39 bases long and in frame from the first base. CDR1 and CDR2, per the germline V gene, are MDHEN and SYDVKM.

Library preparation used multiplex PCR. TCRdb shows the sequencer as Illumina HiSeq 4000. To build TCR beta libraries, CDR3 regions were amplified by Arm-PCR using iRepertoire HTBI primers. Before sequencing, the PCR products went through gel purification. On the study's bioinformatics: Gene usage analysis of CDR3 amino acid clonotypes used the roughly 60 TRBV and some 13 TRBJ segments found across samples. COPE and FqMerger were used to merge filtered high-quality paired reads into contigs. Contigs were aligned with BLAST to IMGT TRBV, TRBD and TRBJ reference genes, and CDR3 was defined per IMGT. Clonotypes above 0.1% frequency were classified as highly expanded clones. Shannon entropy served as the measure of repertoire diversity, while the Gini coefficient captured V-J evenness. A clonotype found in more than one individual was treated as public. The public reads were quality trimmed at Q25 with fastp and then assembled into clones with MiXCR by TCRdb, keeping productive beta chains. Here each entry gathers all rows of one CDR3 protein and keeps the most common genes and DNA. The V and J calls shown here were made by TCRdb, not taken from the authors' results. In this sample the table shows hundreds of thousands of distinct CDR3 sequences, more than 15% of which occur a single time. About 38% of the sample rests with the top ten.

The sequences come from peripheral blood mononuclear cells (PBMCs), collected at new diagnosis, from a patient treated with antithyroid drugs. Recombination linked TRBV28 to TRBJ1-4, and the D gene may be TRBD1, 5 bases matching. The source of this sequence is a female donor with Graves disease. The CDR3: CANSLFGGEKLFF. In nucleotides, the sequence is TGTGCCAACAGTTTATTCGGGGGTGAAAAACTGTTTTTT.